This T cell receptor (beta chain) comes out of a study of T cell repertoires in cytomegalovirus infection. Background on the study: An indication of both CMV infection and matching HLA type came from public TCR beta signatures. The study, taken as a whole, reports: Cumulative frequency (of public TCR beta family members) identified carriers of CMV plus the relevant HLA. Clonotype analysis showed dominance of the ex vivo response by HLA-C-restricted CMV-specific TCR beta clonotypes.

TCRdb itself ran the reads through MiXCR, one entry per CDR3 protein. The data show about 830,000 distinct CDR3 sequences, with approximately 32% seen just once and 12% held by the top ten. Concerning this clonotype: Its target is not known.

The CDR3 is 13 amino acids. Trimming cost V 8 bases and J 4 bases, with 15 bases left between them. CDR1 MNHGY and CDR2 SAAAGT come from the germline V gene. This sequence was found in a human donor in good health (CMV status not recorded). Some clones in this sample may be carry-over from other donors' samples. The chain joins TRBV6-8 to TRBJ2-7; D might be TRBD2 (5 bases). This sample comprised cultured CD8+ T cells from PBMCs, obtained from culture after CMV antigen stimulation. CDR3: CASGPRGKYEQYV. The CDR3 DNA reads TGTGCCAGCGGACCCCGGGGTAAATACGAGCAGTACGTC.